In its sample, the clone carrying this TCR beta chain was seen a few times. Its antigen is undetermined. The source of the sample is a study of blood T cells in healthy people across ages. CDR3 length: 16 residues. The germline V gene encodes CDR1 ENHRY and CDR2 SYGVKD. Trimming took 4 bases from V and 1 from J; bases not matched to a gene: 6. Study conclusions and caveats: Diversity was higher, and naive CD4+ cells more numerous, in long-lived donors than in aged donors.

Through a sample-barcoded 5' primer and a J-beta primer mix, a second PCR was run for about 6 to 11 cycles. TCRdb called the 5' RACE reads again in MiXCR, with one record for every CDR3 protein. Of 550,000 to 650,000 distinct CDR3 sequences in the sample, around a quarter were seen once. The same specimen was also included in a second study, on T cells of mothers and their children.

The specimen was blood. The sequence was obtained from a boy younger than 10 in good health. The rearrangement joins TRBV10-3 to TRBJ2-7; TRBD1 agrees at 11 bases. This chain's CDR3 is CAISAPGTGGSYEQYF. The DNA of the CDR3 is TGTGCCATCAGTGCTCCCGGGACAGGGGGTTCCTACGAGCAGTACTTC.